What follows are 14 T cell receptor beta chains derived from one specimen sequenced in a study of PD-L1 blockade in urothelial cancer. Sequencing was performed with immunoSEQ multiplex PCR; in TCRdb, only in-frame clones are kept and a portion is missing. Altogether some 45,000 clones are present, 88% being singletons, with the ten largest covering 3.5% to 5%. Here the sequenced sample was PBMCs, taken around atezolizumab (anti-PD-L1) treatment. The receptors stem from a man older than 75 with urothelial cancer.

The J gene is TRBJ1-3, the V gene TRBV5-4, with D maybe TRBD1 (5 bases). Germline CDR1 and CDR2: SGHNT and YYREEE (reference sequence). The CDR3 spans 14 residues. Trimming took off 1 base at V and 9 bases at J, with 14 bases between the two ends. CDR3 protein: CASSLRQGYGTIYF. DNA for the CDR3: TGTGCCAGCAGCTTGCGGCAGGGTTACGGCACCATATATTTT.

There are a few counts of this clone. CDR3 DNA: TGTGCCAGCTCACCACGGACAATTTCGCCCTACGAGCAGTACTTC. This sequence encodes CASSPRTISPYEQYF. The chain employs TRBV18 and TRBJ2-7; tentative D call: TRBD1 (5 bases). CDR1 and CDR2 from the germline V gene are KGHSH and LQKENI. CDR3 length: 15 residues. V was pared by 1 base and J by 2 bases, with 12 bases between.

The chain carries TRBV5-1 and TRBJ2-5; 7 bases fit TRBD2. J gave up 4 bases and V 2 bases, and 11 bases lay outside the gene matches. CDR3 length equals 16 residues. The germline V gene has CDR1 SGHRS and CDR2 YFSETQ. In DNA form, the CDR3 reads TGCGCCAGCAGCTTCACTAGCGCCATGTCGGGAGAGACCCAGTACTTC. It is translated as CASSFTSAMSGETQYF.

The CDR3 DNA reads TGTGCCAGCAGTTTAATGTCCAGGGGGAGAATGAACACTGAAGCTTTCTTT. Translated: CASSLMSRGRMNTEAFF. The V and J genes are TRBV27 and TRBJ1-1; 7 bases line up with TRBD1. V lost 2 bases to trimming and J lost 0 bases; unmatched junction nucleotides: 9. This CDR3 spans 17 amino acids. CDR1 is MNHEY, CDR2 SMNVEV, per germline (reference sequence).

The V and J genes are TRBV11-2 and TRBJ2-1; perhaps TRBD2 as D (5 bases). The germline V gene encodes CDR1 SGHAT and CDR2 FQNNGV. The CDR3 length is 15 residues. Trimming shortened V by 3 bases and J by 5 bases, and 14 bases separated the two germline ends. The CDR3 DNA reads TGTGCCAGCAGCTTGGGGATAACTAGGAACAATGAGCAGTTCTTC. Amino acids: CASSLGITRNNEQFF.

The gene calls are TRBV7-2 and TRBJ2-1, with 8 bases matching TRBD1. With V trimmed by 5 bases and J by 4 bases, 16 bases remained unmatched. Germline CDR1 SGHTA, CDR2 FQGNSA. This CDR3 comprises 18 residues. Written as DNA, the CDR3 is TGTGCCAGCAGCGTCGCCGGGACAGGAGGCGCCCCATACAATGAGCAGTTCTTC. It codes for CASSVAGTGGAPYNEQFF.

The V gene is TRBV29-1, the J gene TRBJ1-1; TRBD1 matches 7 bases. The V and J ends lost 7 bases and 4 bases, in that order; junction bases with no gene match: 9. This CDR3 contains 13 residues. Germline assignment: CDR1 SQVTM and CDR2 ANQGSEA. CDR3 region: CSAPTGSGTEAFF. The CDR3 bases are TGCAGCGCACCGACAGGGTCGGGCACTGAAGCTTTCTTT.

The table lists this clone with a count of one. The V gene is TRBV5-6, the J gene TRBJ2-7; perhaps TRBD1 as D (6 bases). CDR3 length equals 14 residues. In germline, CDR1 is SGHDT, CDR2 YYEEEE. V lost 1 base and J lost 1, with 9 bases in between. This CDR3 reads CASSLQGMSYEQYF. Written as DNA, the CDR3 is TGTGCCAGCAGCTTGCAGGGGATGTCCTACGAGCAGTACTTC.

This chain connects TRBV5-1 to TRBJ2-5; D unresolved. This CDR3 region has 12 residues. V lost 4 bases, J lost 0 bases, and 4 bases lay in between. The germline gives CDR1 SGHRS, CDR2 YFSETQ. CDR3 in amino acids: CASSGNQETQYF. The CDR3 region has the DNA TGCGCCAGCAGCGGCAACCAAGAGACCCAGTACTTC.

The chain couples TRBV18 to TRBJ2-7; tentatively, D is TRBD2 (6 bases). This CDR3 is built from 12 residues. Between the trimmed V and J ends, which lost 3 bases and 5 bases, there was a span of 8 bases. CDR1 is KGHSH and CDR2 is LQKENI in the germline V gene. The CDR3 coding sequence is TGTGCCAGCTCACCTTCGGGAGACGAGCAGTACTTC. Translated, it gives CASSPSGDEQYF.

Turning to this clone: One end of the junction fails to match germline, which may point to a read error. J is TRBJ2-1 and V is TRBV29-1, with 11 bases fitting TRBD2. CDR3 size: 13 residues. Germline-derived CDR1 and CDR2 are SQVTM and ANQGSEA. In DNA form, the CDR3 reads TGCAGCGTTGAGATGACTAGCGGGACCATCCAGATCTTC. Translating gives CSVEMTSGTIQIF.

This rearrangement joins TRBV27 to TRBJ1-2, with a weak D call TRBD1 (5 bases). This CDR3 is 15 amino acids long. V gave up 3 bases and J gave up 4 bases, with 15 bases separating them. Germline CDR1 MNHEY, CDR2 SMNVEV (reference sequence). CDR3 region: CASSFKPLGGYGYTF. DNA of the CDR3: TGTGCCAGCAGTTTTAAGCCTTTGGGGGGCTATGGCTACACCTTC.

This clone turned up a few times. The J gene is TRBJ1-5, the V gene TRBV11-2, with 10 bases aligning to TRBD1. The CDR3 contains 15 residues. The V segment lost 1 base and the J segment 6 bases; nucleotides outside the gene matches: 3. Germline values: CDR1 SGHAT, CDR2 FQNNGV. The CDR3 is CASSLGDRGAQPQHF. The CDR3 nucleotides read TGTGCCAGCAGCTTAGGGGACAGGGGCGCTCAGCCCCAGCATTTT.

The DNA for the CDR3 is TGTGCCAGCAGGGGAGGTGGGCCGGCTTTCTTT. As protein: CASRGGGPAFF. The gene calls are TRBV27 and TRBJ1-1, with no clear D. Germline V gene data show CDR1 as MNHEY and CDR2 as SMNVEV (reference sequence). V was clipped by 6 bases and J by 11 bases, with 13 bases between them. The CDR3 totals 11 residues.